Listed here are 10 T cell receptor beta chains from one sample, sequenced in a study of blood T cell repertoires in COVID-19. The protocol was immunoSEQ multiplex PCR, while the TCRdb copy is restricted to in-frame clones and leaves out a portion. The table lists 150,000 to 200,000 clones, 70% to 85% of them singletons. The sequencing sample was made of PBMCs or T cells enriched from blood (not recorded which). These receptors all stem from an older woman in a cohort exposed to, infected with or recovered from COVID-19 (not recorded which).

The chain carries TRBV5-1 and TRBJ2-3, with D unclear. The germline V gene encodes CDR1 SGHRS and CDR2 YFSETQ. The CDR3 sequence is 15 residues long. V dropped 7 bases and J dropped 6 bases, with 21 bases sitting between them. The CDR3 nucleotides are TGCGCCAGCGGGTCACTACCTACCCCGTCCGATACGCAGTATTTT. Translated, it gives CASGSLPTPSDTQYF.

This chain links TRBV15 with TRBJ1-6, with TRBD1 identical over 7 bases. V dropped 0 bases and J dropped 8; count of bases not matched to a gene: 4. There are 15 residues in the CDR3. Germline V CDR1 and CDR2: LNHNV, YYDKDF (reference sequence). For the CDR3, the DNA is TGTGCCACCAGCAGAGAGACAGGGAACGATTCACCCCTCCACTTT. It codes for CATSRETGNDSPLHF.

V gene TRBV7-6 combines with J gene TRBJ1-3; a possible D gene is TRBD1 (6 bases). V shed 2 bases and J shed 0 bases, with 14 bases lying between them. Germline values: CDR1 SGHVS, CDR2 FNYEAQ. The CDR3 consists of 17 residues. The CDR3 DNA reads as TGTGCCAGCAGCTTATTCGGGGGGGCAAGCTCTGGAAACACCATATATTTT. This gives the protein CASSLFGGASSGNTIYF. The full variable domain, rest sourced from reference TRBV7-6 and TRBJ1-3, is GAGVSQSPRYKVTKRGQDVALRCDPISGHVSLYWYRQALGQGPEFLTYFNYEAQQDKSGLPNDRFSAERPEGSISTLTIQRTEQRDSAMYRCASSLFGGASSGNTIYFGEGSWLTVV.

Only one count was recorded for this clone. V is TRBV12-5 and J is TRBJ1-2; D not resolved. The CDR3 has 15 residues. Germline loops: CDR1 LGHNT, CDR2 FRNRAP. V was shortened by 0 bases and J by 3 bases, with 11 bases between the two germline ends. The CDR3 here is CASGLVSPRYYGYTF. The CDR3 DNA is TGTGCTAGTGGTTTGGTATCCCCCAGATACTATGGCTACACCTTC.

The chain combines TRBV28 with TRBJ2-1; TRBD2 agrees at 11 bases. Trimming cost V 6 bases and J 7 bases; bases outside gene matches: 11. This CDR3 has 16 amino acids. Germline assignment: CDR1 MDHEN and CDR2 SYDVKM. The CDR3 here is CASSYNSGRAKNEQFF. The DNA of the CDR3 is TGTGCCAGCAGCTACAATAGCGGGAGGGCCAAAAATGAGCAGTTCTTC.

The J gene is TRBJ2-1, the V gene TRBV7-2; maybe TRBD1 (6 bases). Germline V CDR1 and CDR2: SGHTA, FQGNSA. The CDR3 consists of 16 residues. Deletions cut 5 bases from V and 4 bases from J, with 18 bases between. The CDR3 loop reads CASSPHPGVAYNEQFF. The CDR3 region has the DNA TGTGCCAGCAGCCCACATCCAGGGGTAGCGTACAATGAGCAGTTCTTC. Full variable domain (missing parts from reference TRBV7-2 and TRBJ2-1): GAGVSQSPSNKVTEKGKDVELRCDPISGHTALYWYRQSLGQGLEFLIYFQGNSAPDKSGLPSDRFSAERTGGSVSTLTIQRTQQEDSAVYLCASSPHPGVAYNEQFFGPGTRLTVL.

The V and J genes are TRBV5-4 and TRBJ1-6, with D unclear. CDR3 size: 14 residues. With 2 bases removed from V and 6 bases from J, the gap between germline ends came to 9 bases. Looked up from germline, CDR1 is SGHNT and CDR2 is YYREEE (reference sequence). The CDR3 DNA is TGTGCCAGCAGCTTTGATCGGGTTAATTCACCCCTCCACTTT. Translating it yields CASSFDRVNSPLHF. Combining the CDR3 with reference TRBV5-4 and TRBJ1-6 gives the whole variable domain ETGVTQSPTHLIKTRGQQVTLRCSSQSGHNTVSWYQQALGQGPQFIFQYYREEENGRGNFPPRFSGLQFPNYSSELNVNALELDDSALYLCASSFDRVNSPLHFGNGTRLTVT.

CDR3 protein: CASSLAQTGQPQHF. The CDR3 region has the DNA TGTGCCAGCAGCTTGGCCCAGACAGGACAGCCCCAGCATTTT. V is TRBV5-5 and J is TRBJ1-5, with D perhaps TRBD1 (6 bases). Germline V lookup: CDR1 SGHKS, CDR2 YYEKEE (reference sequence). CDR3 length: 14 amino acids. The ends were cut back, 0 bases at V and 7 bases at J, with 11 bases in the middle.

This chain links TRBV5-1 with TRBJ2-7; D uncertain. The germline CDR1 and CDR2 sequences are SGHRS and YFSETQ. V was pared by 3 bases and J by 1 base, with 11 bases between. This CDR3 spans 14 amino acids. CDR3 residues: CASSSGPLSYEQYF. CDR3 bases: TGCGCCAGCAGCTCGGGTCCCCTTTCCTACGAGCAGTACTTC.

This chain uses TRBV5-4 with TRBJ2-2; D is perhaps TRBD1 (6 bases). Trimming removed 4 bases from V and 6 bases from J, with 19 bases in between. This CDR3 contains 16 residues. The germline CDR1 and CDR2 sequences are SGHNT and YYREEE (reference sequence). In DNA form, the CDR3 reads TGTGCCAGCAGCCAAAGAGGGGGAAGAGTGGCCGGGGAGCTGTTTTTT. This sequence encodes CASSQRGGRVAGELFF.